This TCR beta chain was sequenced for a study of blood T cells in healthy people across ages. Together with a sample-barcoded 5' primer, a J-beta primer mix was included in a second PCR lasting about 7 to 12 cycles. TCRdb re-analysed the 5' RACE reads in MiXCR, keeping a single row per CDR3 protein. This sample yields 450,000 to 650,000 distinct CDR3 sequences, of which 24% are seen a single time; just under 9% belongs to the top ten. This clonotype was observed many times. The CDR3 sequence is 15 residues long. CDR1 and CDR2 from the germline V gene are MDHEN and SYDVKM. The V end was cut by 2 bases, the J end by 3 bases, with 11 bases between. These records were also assigned to another study, of T cells of mothers and their children. That study adds: A few healthy Caucasian mothers and their six children donated. Slightly, though not significantly, more overlap was seen in related than in unrelated mother-child pairs.

Source material: blood. The V gene is TRBV28, the J gene TRBJ2-4; D not resolved. The receptor was derived from a boy younger than 18 in good health. The CDR3 region has the DNA TGTGCCAGCAGTTTAGGTGCTTTGGGCAAAAACATTCAGTACTTC. It specifies CASSLGALGKNIQYF.